This T cell receptor beta chain derives from a study of cytomegalovirus exposure and HLA in healthy donors (dated by TCRdb to 2015 to 2018). Notes on the research overall: According to an earlier analysis of a few hundred of the donors, 150 million to 200 million T cells yielded some 120 million unique TCR beta sequences and about 300 Gb of sequence data. The T cell repertoires of under 750 subjects were profiled by immunosequencing and related to cytomegalovirus serostatus. The study aimed to test whether signatures of past pathogen exposure could be identified by cataloging public T cell receptors. Typing coverage differed by locus: A, B, C, DRB1 and DQB1 were typed in roughly 620-640 donors, DQA1 in 500 to 550, DPA1 in some 600, and DPB1 in just under 490. In a later genetic analysis, genome-wide SNP genotypes for about 55% of the roughly 700 donors were used, and that subset was treated as a discovery cohort. An earlier analysis of nearly 600 of the donors applied high-throughput TCR beta sequencing to assess whether each TCR beta V gene segment acted as functional or pseudogenic. Both class I and class II loci were covered by HLA typing, at four-digit resolution. Alongside the repertoire data, information on donor age, sex, ethnicity and CMV serostatus was compiled. An early release covering approximately 600 HLA-typed donors comprised about 300 gigabases of sequencing data and around 80 million unique TCR sequences. Because of strong linkage in the cohort, roughly five DR-DQ haplotypes were treated as single units for association and clustering. On average, roughly 250,000 unique TCR beta nucleotide sequences were sequenced per donor among 350 to 400 genotyped donors of the cohort, with roughly 18% of those sequences being non-productive. Every discovery cohort repertoire had been produced on one sequencing platform. Along with the approximately 670-subject first cohort, a separate validation cohort of over a hundred different subjects was used. To predict cytomegalovirus infection status, the study combined high-throughput TCR immunosequencing, statistical association of individual TCRs with disease status, and machine learning. Of the 300 to 500 genotyped donors, 65% to 90% were placed in the genetic ancestry cluster associated with self-reported Caucasian donors. A later analysis re-analyzed previously published TCR beta repertoires from 666 donors and added high-resolution HLA genotyping to study TCR occurrence patterns. Rather than drawing on any new phenotypic data, the later analysis identified candidate immune exposures from TCR beta sequences and the way those sequences occurred across donors.

As for this clone: Its target antigen remains unknown. Base qualities are not at hand, and no much larger clone is one base apart.

Preparation of the library involved the immunoSEQ multiplex PCR assay. For the multiplex PCR, a mixture combining 60 forward primers for TCR Vbeta segments and 13 reverse primers for TCR Jbeta segments was used. The CDR3 region of rearranged TCR beta genes was amplified from genomic DNA with a multiplex PCR assay. The Illumina HiSeq System was used to sequence the amplified TCR beta libraries as 87-base-pair reads. The authors' pipeline ran thus. In a later analysis, some 80 million unique TCR beta chains were counted across the approximately 620 repertoires, and around 11 million of these chains were shared by at least two donors. Raw reads were error-corrected and collapsed into unique sequences with a nearest-neighbor algorithm that merged closely related sequences to remove PCR and sequencing errors. To assign V, D and J gene segments, CDR3 sequences were aligned to IMGT reference sequences. For a sequence to be retained, a match of at least six nucleotides was required to both a V gene segment and a J gene segment. Rearrangements were called productive when the CDR3 lacked stop codons and stayed in frame with V and J; all others were non-productive. CDR3 was defined according to IMGT convention as the region running from the second conserved V-encoded cysteine to the conserved J-encoded phenylalanine. In an earlier analysis of roughly 610 of the donors, sequences lacking an unambiguous match to a single V gene segment were excluded. In an earlier analysis of some 590 of the donors, a V segment was called functional when productive rearrangements were above 56.7%, and segregating when the standard deviation between donors exceeded 5%. A statistical classification framework was built for diagnosing cytomegalovirus status from the catalog of TCR beta chain sequences. A later analysis assigned V and J genes by comparing TCR nucleotide sequences with IMGT/GENE-DB human TR gene sequences. A later analysis assigned CDR3 sequences and most-parsimonious VDJ recombination scenarios with the TCRdist pipeline. A later analysis defined each TCR beta chain by its CDR3 amino acid sequence plus V-gene family, and excluded reads lacking a unique V-gene family. In a later analysis, around 650 highly shared, low-generation-probability nucleotide sequences were removed to address suspected cross-contamination and a sequencing artifact. For each public chain, a later analysis derived a clonal expansion index from normalized ranks of inferred template counts within each repertoire. Generation probabilities in a later analysis came from a VDJ recombination model fitted to out-of-frame rearrangements, and those results were checked against IGoR. A later analysis scored TCR-TCR, TCR-HLA and TCR-CMV co-occurrence with hypergeometric tests, applying a repertoire-size bias correction to TCR pairs. A later analysis estimated false discovery rates by permuting HLA or CMV assignments 20 times. In a later analysis, co-occurring TCRs were grouped using DBSCAN, with TCRdist sequence similarity added in when clustering inside HLA-allele-positive subsets. Co-occurrence clustering excluded repertoires with fewer than 30,000 or more than 120,000 public chains, plus five with anomalous nucleotide sharing. Entries here come from immuneACCESS through TCRdb and include only in-frame sequences with V and J called. Some clones fail to appear in such tables; in the studies checked, an unresolved V gene covers under half of the shortfall, and the cause of the remainder is unknown. V and J calls and clone size are those listed in that table; D and trimming were worked out from the DNA. This sample lists about 170,000 clones; about 79% were detected once. The ten largest clonotypes hold about 2.5% of the sample.

The cohort was made up of 500 to 800 healthy bone marrow donors. At the time of sampling, every cohort member was nominally healthy, though immune exposures that went unrecorded were likely present. The donor was CMV seronegative and was included in the group of 352 seronegative cohort members. A peripheral blood sample was provided by each donor, and peripheral blood mononuclear cells were used for TCR beta sequencing. The Qiagen DNeasy Blood Extraction Kit was used to extract genomic DNA from the blood cell samples. Study-level results and caveats: A later analysis associated 16,951 TCR beta sequences with specific HLA alleles at a false discovery rate of 0.05. A few of the identified cytomegalovirus-associated TCR beta chains were confirmed in vitro to be specific for cytomegalovirus antigens. Roughly 15 rarely observed V segments, including chromosome 9 orphons, were excluded from the earlier analysis of several hundred of the donors because counts were too low. The classifier was reported to diagnose cytomegalovirus status with high specificity and sensitivity in both the original and validation cohorts. The presence/absence analyses assumed that sequencing depth was roughly uniform across donors, and that assumption may not be true. According to a later analysis, TCR association rates differed among HLA loci, with DRB1 alleles showing the most associated TCRs and HLA-C alleles showing the fewest. A further reported finding was that TCR beta sequences accurately predicted the HLA-A and HLA-B alleles for most subjects in the first cohort. Several of the top co-occurrence clusters appeared to be linked to parvovirus B19, influenza, CMV and Epstein-Barr virus, according to a later analysis. A later analysis found that most CMV-associated TCR beta chains appeared HLA-restricted, with HLA associations seemingly driven largely by CMV exposure. According to the authors, the approach could potentially be generalized to other disease states and immunological phenotypes. In the study, about 150 TCR beta chains were listed as associated with cytomegalovirus. The only immune exposure information available for the cohort was CMV serostatus. Correlated functional status among segregating V segments might be attributable to linkage disequilibrium, but an unknown experimental factor could not be ruled out. This cohort had only TCR beta chains sequenced, and the lack of alpha or paired-chain data limited which features could be detected. Because HLA typing was unavailable for some donors at each locus, only the typed subset was used in association tests. Most TCR sequences were seen in very few donors, while some public TCRs were found in many individuals. The sequencing pipeline was judged likely to have produced a cluster of highly shared sequence variants as a technical artifact. In a later genetic analysis, a missense DCLRE1C variant was associated with V-gene and J-gene trimming of TCR beta chains, and the association was replicated in an independent cohort. In a later analysis, HLA-associated TCR beta chains were found to be more clonally expanded and to have lower generation probabilities than equally common non-associated chains. In an earlier analysis of around 600 of the donors, most TCR beta V segments were observed in productive rearrangements about 87% or about 30% of the time, broadly matching IMGT annotations. When HLA alleles, especially DR and DQ, strongly co-occurred, TCR associations were difficult to assign to individual alleles. According to a later genetic analysis, donors in an Asian-associated ancestry cluster had fewer N-insertions in productive TCRs than the approximately 630-donor mean.

The receptor was derived from a woman between 45 and 60 years old in good health and CMV-seronegative. The sequenced sample was PBMCs.

This receptor has the CDR3 CASSSGTSDSYEQYF. The base sequence is TGCGCCAGCAGCAGCGGGACTAGCGACTCCTACGAGCAGTACTTC. The chain employs TRBV5-1 and TRBJ2-7, with TRBD2 matching 10 junction bases. The CDR3 starts with the cysteine, ends with the phenylalanine, and has 15 residues. Here the CDR3 DNA is all that survives: 45 bases in frame from base 1. Compared with germline, V lacks 4 bases and J lacks 0 bases; bases without a gene match: 4. The germline V gene provides CDR1 SGHRS and CDR2 YFSETQ.